Shown below are 24 T cell receptor beta chains from a single sample sequenced in a study of blood T cell repertoires in COVID-19. TCRdb's table, derived via immunoSEQ multiplex PCR, lists solely in-frame clones and lacks some. The sample lists under 300,000 clones; around 80% were seen once. Input material: peripheral blood. These TCRs come from a young woman with acute or convalescent COVID-19.

This chain connects TRBV27 to TRBJ1-4, with 12 bases lining up with TRBD1. This CDR3 contains 16 residues. Per germline, CDR1 MNHEY and CDR2 SMNVEV (reference sequence). J was trimmed by 8 bases and V by 5 bases; bases with no gene match: 9. The CDR3 DNA reads TGTGCCAGCAGTCCCCGGGACAGGGGGCTCGGAGAAAAACTGTTTTTT. Translating it yields CASSPRDRGLGEKLFF.

The chain joins TRBV7-2 to TRBJ2-7; weak D call: TRBD1 (6 bases). In germline, CDR1 is SGHTA, CDR2 FQGNSA. CDR3 size: 14 residues. Trimming shortened V by 1 base and J by 2 bases, and 9 bases separated the two germline ends. CDR3 nucleotides: TGTGCCAGCAGCTTAGAAGACAGGACCTACGAGCAGTACTTC. Translating gives CASSLEDRTYEQYF. The full variable domain, completed using reference TRBV7-2 and TRBJ2-7, is GAGVSQSPSNKVTEKGKDVELRCDPISGHTALYWYRQSLGQGLEFLIYFQGNSAPDKSGLPSDRFSAERTGGSVSTLTIQRTQQEDSAVYLCASSLEDRTYEQYFGPGTRLTVT.

The chain employs TRBV7-9 and TRBJ2-2; D gene ambiguous. This CDR3 region has 14 residues. V shed 5 bases and J shed 3 bases, with 10 bases lying between them. CDR1 is SEHNR, CDR2 FQNEAQ, per germline (reference sequence). CDR3 residues: CASSAMADTGELFF. CDR3 bases: TGTGCCAGCAGCGCAATGGCGGACACCGGGGAGCTGTTTTTT. The full variable domain, in which reference TRBV7-9 and TRBJ2-2 provide the parts outside the CDR3, is DTGVSQNPRHKITKRGQNVTFRCDPISEHNRLYWYRQTLGQGPEFLTYFQNEAQLEKSRLLSDRFSAERPKGSFSTLEIQRTEQGDSAMYLCASSAMADTGELFFGEGSRLTVL.

The V and J genes are TRBV7-2 and TRBJ1-1; no firm D call. The CDR3 is 11 residues long. V shed 4 bases and J shed 6 bases, with 6 bases lying between them. Per germline, CDR1 SGHTA and CDR2 FQGNSA. The CDR3 here is CASSSQAEAFF. In DNA, the CDR3 is TGTGCCAGCAGCTCGCAGGCTGAAGCTTTCTTT. Full variable domain (missing parts from reference TRBV7-2 and TRBJ1-1): GAGVSQSPSNKVTEKGKDVELRCDPISGHTALYWYRQSLGQGLEFLIYFQGNSAPDKSGLPSDRFSAERTGGSVSTLTIQRTQQEDSAVYLCASSSQAEAFFGQGTRLTVV.

This chain links TRBV30 with TRBJ2-1; 12 bases match TRBD2. After removal of 3 bases from V and 0 bases from J, the junction contained 3 bases not matched to a gene. The length of the CDR3 is 16 residues. CDR1 and CDR2 (germline): GTSNPN, SVGIG (reference sequence). CDR3 bases: TGTGCCTGGAGGGTGACTAGCGGGAGCTCCTACAATGAGCAGTTCTTC. It translates to CAWRVTSGSSYNEQFF.

J is TRBJ2-7 and V is TRBV5-1; 9 nucleotides match TRBD1. There are 19 residues in the CDR3. V lost 0 bases, J lost 4 bases, and 17 bases stayed unmatched. In germline, CDR1 is SGHRS, CDR2 YFSETQ. CDR3 nucleotides: TGCGCCAGCAGCTTGGGTCCCGGGACAGGGTCAAGTCTTACATACGAGCAGTACTTC. It encodes CASSLGPGTGSSLTYEQYF.

This chain joins TRBV2 and TRBJ1-1; TRBD1 matches at 7 bases. V was pared by 11 bases and J by 3 bases, with 12 bases of the junction left unmatched. Germline values: CDR1 SNHLY, CDR2 FYNNEI. The CDR3 has 14 residues. CDR3 DNA sequence: TGTGCCTCCCTTGAGACAGGGTGGGACACTGAAGCTTTCTTT. Translated, it gives CASLETGWDTEAFF.

The chain combines TRBV27 with TRBJ1-1, with 8 bases identical to TRBD1. The CDR3 extends over 16 amino acids. With 5 bases clipped from V and 1 base from J, the junction kept 9 bases outside the gene matches. CDR1 and CDR2 (germline): MNHEY, SMNVEV (reference sequence). The CDR3 spells CASSPRTGLRNTEAFF. CDR3 DNA sequence: TGTGCCAGCAGTCCTCGGACAGGGTTACGGAACACTGAAGCTTTCTTT.

Turning to this clone: Other DNA sequences in the sample encode the same CDR3. V usage is TRBV12-3 or TRBV12-4 and J usage is TRBJ2-7; D call uncertain. CDR3 size: 12 residues. The ends were cut back, 5 bases at V and 0 bases at J, with 5 bases in the middle. For the CDR3, the DNA is TGTGCCAGCAGTCCGAGCTCCTACGAGCAGTACTTC. Translating gives CASSPSSYEQYF.

The chain carries TRBV5-4 and TRBJ1-4; D perhaps matches TRBD1 (6 bases). V was pared by 7 bases and J by 5 bases, with 12 bases between. CDR3 size: 13 residues. Germline loops: CDR1 SGHNT, CDR2 YYREEE (reference sequence). For the CDR3, the DNA is TGTGCCAGCTCAGACAGGACAAATGAAAAACTGTTTTTT. Amino acids: CASSDRTNEKLFF. The whole variable domain, remainder taken from reference TRBV5-4 and TRBJ1-4, is ETGVTQSPTHLIKTRGQQVTLRCSSQSGHNTVSWYQQALGQGPQFIFQYYREEENGRGNFPPRFSGLQFPNYSSELNVNALELDDSALYLCASSDRTNEKLFFGSGTQLSVL.

The V and J genes are TRBV7-8 and TRBJ2-1, with TRBD2 identical over 9 bases. There are 15 residues in the CDR3. V was clipped by 6 bases and J by 8 bases; unmatched bases: 11. Germline V lookup: CDR1 SGHVS, CDR2 FQNEAQ. The CDR3 here is CASRIMGLAPYEQFF. For the CDR3, the DNA is TGTGCCAGCAGAATCATGGGACTAGCTCCCTATGAGCAGTTCTTC.

The V and J genes are TRBV9 and TRBJ2-1; TRBD2 matches 10 bases. Germline CDR1 SGDLS, CDR2 YYNGEE. The CDR3 is 15 amino acids. V was clipped by 0 bases and J by 8 bases; unmatched bases: 5. The CDR3 sequence is CASSVVLAGAHEQFF. The CDR3 DNA reads TGTGCCAGCAGCGTAGTCCTAGCGGGAGCGCATGAGCAGTTCTTC.

J is TRBJ2-2 and V is TRBV11-3; a weak D match, TRBD2 (7 bases). Trimming took 1 base from V and 1 from J, leaving 19 bases between them. Germline V lookup: CDR1 SGHNT, CDR2 YENEEA. The CDR3 consists of 19 residues. The DNA of the CDR3 is TGTGCCAGCAGCTTAGCCAAATTGGGGGGGCCGGGGAACACCGGGGAGCTGTTTTTT. Translation: CASSLAKLGGPGNTGELFF.

This chain connects TRBV6-4 to TRBJ2-2; D not resolved. The CDR3 covers 14 residues. The germline CDR1 and CDR2 sequences are MRHNA and SNTAGT. V was shortened by 4 bases and J by 4 bases, with 10 bases between the two germline ends. Here the CDR3 DNA reads TGTGCCAGCAGTGTAGGTGGGCCCACCGGGGAGCTGTTTTTT. Protein: CASSVGGPTGELFF.

V is TRBV7-9 and J is TRBJ2-3; TRBD2 matches at 10 bases. CDR3 length equals 16 residues. J lost 6 bases, V lost 1 base, and 7 bases had no gene match. Germline-derived CDR1 and CDR2 are SEHNR and FQNEAQ (reference sequence). The DNA for the CDR3 is TGTGCCAGCAGCTTAGAACCTAGCGGGAGTTCGGATACGCAGTATTTT. Its translation is CASSLEPSGSSDTQYF.

The chain joins TRBV6-1 to TRBJ1-1; TRBD1 matches at 11 bases. The V gene end was trimmed by 2 bases and the J gene end by 6 bases; junction bases not matched to a gene: 5. Germline assignment: CDR1 MNHNS and CDR2 SASEGT. This CDR3 has 15 amino acids. This CDR3 is CASSEPGQGASEAFF. The DNA for the CDR3 is TGTGCCAGCAGTGAACCCGGACAGGGGGCTTCTGAAGCTTTCTTT.

The chain links TRBV7-9 to TRBJ2-1, with 10 nucleotides matching TRBD2. Germline CDR1 reads SEHNR; CDR2 reads FQNEAQ (reference sequence). With 2 bases clipped from V and 8 bases from J, the junction kept 12 bases outside the gene matches. There are 17 residues in the CDR3. The CDR3 region has the DNA TGTGCCAGCAGCTTATCCGGGACTAGCGTAGGGAATTATGAGCAGTTCTTC. This codes for CASSLSGTSVGNYEQFF.

This chain uses TRBV11-3 with TRBJ1-5; TRBD1 aligns across 7 bases. Trimming removed 5 bases from V and 2 bases from J; junction bases left unmatched: 12. The CDR3 extends over 17 amino acids. Germline CDR1 is SGHNT and CDR2 is YENEEA. CDR3: CASSIQGGRCGNQPQHF. The CDR3 DNA is TGTGCCAGCAGCATCCAAGGGGGCAGGTGTGGCAATCAGCCCCAGCATTTT.

V usage is TRBV28 and J usage is TRBJ2-7; tentatively, D is TRBD2 (6 bases). V was pared by 5 bases and J by 0 bases, with 8 bases between. There are 13 residues in the CDR3. Germline CDR1 MDHEN, CDR2 SYDVKM. The CDR3 sequence is CASSRGGSYEQYF. The CDR3 region has the DNA TGTGCCAGCAGTCGGGGAGGCTCCTACGAGCAGTACTTC.

The chain links TRBV3-1 (or the pseudogene TRBV3-2) to TRBJ2-7, with 11 positions matching TRBD2. V was pared by 4 bases and J by 1 base, with 9 bases of the junction left unmatched. CDR3 length: 17 residues. Germline V gives CDR1 LGHDT, CDR2 YNNKEL (reference sequence). CDR3 sequence reads: CASSLKLAGESSYEQYF. In nucleotides, the CDR3 is TGTGCCAGCAGCCTAAAACTAGCGGGAGAGTCGTCCTACGAGCAGTACTTC.

The V call is TRBV7-2, the J call TRBJ2-1; D remains ambiguous. The CDR3 runs to 14 residues. The germline gives CDR1 SGHTA, CDR2 FQGNSA. V dropped 5 bases and J dropped 2 bases, with 10 bases sitting between them. CDR3 in amino acids: CASSPRIPYNEQFF. CDR3 in DNA: TGTGCCAGCAGCCCGAGGATACCCTACAATGAGCAGTTCTTC.

J is TRBJ1-5 and V is TRBV7-9; 10 positions agree with TRBD1. The V gene end was trimmed by 3 bases and the J gene end by 5 bases; junction bases not matched to a gene: 4. CDR1 and CDR2 (germline): SEHNR, FQNEAQ (reference sequence). The CDR3 has 15 amino acids. The CDR3 nucleotides are TGTGCCAGCAGCTTTGGGACAGGGGTGGATCAGCCCCAGCATTTT. The encoded protein is CASSFGTGVDQPQHF. The entire variable domain, with the rest obtained from reference TRBV7-9 and TRBJ1-5, is as follows: DTGVSQNPRHKITKRGQNVTFRCDPISEHNRLYWYRQTLGQGPEFLTYFQNEAQLEKSRLLSDRFSAERPKGSFSTLEIQRTEQGDSAMYLCASSFGTGVDQPQHFGDGTRLSIL.

The V call is TRBV2, the J call TRBJ1-2, with TRBD1 matching over 9 bases. Trimming at V came to 6 bases and at J to 6 bases, leaving 11 bases not matched to a gene. This CDR3 is built from 15 residues. Germline CDR1 is SNHLY and CDR2 is FYNNEI. CDR3 nucleotides: TGTGCCAGCAGCCGACAGGGGGGGCAAGAAGATGGCTACACCTTC. It specifies CASSRQGGQEDGYTF.

The V call is TRBV14, the J call TRBJ2-1, with 11 positions matching TRBD2. J gave up 9 bases and V 4 bases, and 14 bases lay outside the gene matches. The CDR3 runs 17 residues. The V gene's germline CDR1 is SGHDN and CDR2 FVKESK. The CDR3: CASSPRLSGRALGEQFF. In DNA form, the CDR3 reads TGTGCCAGCAGCCCAAGACTTAGCGGGAGGGCCTTGGGTGAGCAGTTCTTC.